The text below deals with one TCR beta chain. This sample stems from a study of blood T cell repertoires in COVID-19. Study overall: Sites across the United States, Italy and Spain contributed samples from acute and convalescent COVID-19. T cells, B-cell-depleted T cells, or PBMCs supplied cDNA or gDNA.

Libraries were prepared by immunoSEQ multiplex PCR; TCRdb keeps only in-frame clonotypes and omits some of them. This sample has more than 90,000 clones; around 82% occur once, and the top ten carry under 15%. The source of this sequence is a human donor in a cohort sampled during active COVID-19. The sequenced sample consisted of peripheral blood.

The CDR3 bases are TGTGCCAGCAGCACTAGGAGGACAGGGGGTTACGAGCAGTACTTC. Its translation: CASSTRRTGGYEQYF. The chain recombines TRBV13 with TRBJ2-7; 10 nucleotides match TRBD1. The CDR3 length is 15 residues. Germline lookup yields CDR1 PRHDT and CDR2 FYEKMQ (reference sequence). The ends lost 5 bases at V and 4 bases at J; junction bases unmatched: 8.